These 27 T cell receptor beta chains share one sample of origin, sequenced in a study of blood T cells in healthy people across ages. Alongside a J-beta primer mix, a sample-barcoded 5' primer served in a second PCR lasting about 7 to 12 cycles. TCRdb independently ran MiXCR on the 5' RACE reads; one entry per CDR3 protein. The sample records 800,000 to 950,000 distinct CDR3 sequences, under 35% being singletons. These same records also appear under a second study, on T cells of mothers and their children.

Sequencing was performed on blood. These receptors originate from a middle-aged woman in good health.

The table lists this clonotype with many counts. The chain uses TRBV5-5 and TRBJ2-5, with TRBD2 identical over 8 bases. The CDR3 has 16 residues. The germline CDR1 and CDR2 sequences are SGHKS and YYEKEE (reference sequence). The ends lost 1 base at V and 1 base at J; junction bases unmatched: 6. CDR3: CASSLTWTSSQETQYF. The CDR3 DNA reads as TGTGCCAGCAGCTTGACATGGACTAGCTCCCAAGAGACCCAGTACTTC. The full variable domain, its missing parts supplied by reference TRBV5-5 and TRBJ2-5, is DAGVTQSPTHLIKTRGQQVTLRCSPISGHKSVSWYQQVLGQGPQFIFQYYEKEERGRGNFPDRFSARQFPNYSSELNVNALLLGDSALYLCASSLTWTSSQETQYFGPGTRLLVL.

The chain couples TRBV5-1 to TRBJ2-3, with 9 bases fitting TRBD1. CDR3 length: 15 residues. CDR1 is SGHRS, CDR2 YFSETQ, per germline. The V gene end was trimmed by 0 bases and the J gene end by 5 bases; junction bases not matched to a gene: 4. For the CDR3, the DNA is TGCGCCAGCAGCTTGGACAGGGGGCTGAGAGATACGCAGTATTTT. This translates into CASSLDRGLRDTQYF.

The V call is TRBV5-1, the J call TRBJ2-4; TRBD2 is a possible D gene (6 bases). The closer fit of TRBJ2-7 to the DNA end suggests the J call may be wrong. The V gene's germline CDR1 is SGHRS and CDR2 YFSETQ. This CDR3 has 16 amino acids. CDR3 nucleotide sequence: TGCGCCAGCACCCAAGCCCCGGGACTGGGGTTCTACGAGCAGTACTTC. This encodes CASTQAPGLGFYEQYF.

This clonotype was detected a few times. The V call is TRBV5-1, the J call TRBJ2-5, with D uncertain. CDR1 and CDR2 (germline): SGHRS, YFSETQ. V was clipped by 6 bases and J by 4 bases, with 10 bases between them. The CDR3 totals 12 residues. CDR3 bases: TGCGCCAGCACCTGGGCCGGAGAGACCCAGTACTTC. Encoded protein: CASTWAGETQYF.

The V gene is TRBV5-1, the J gene TRBJ2-1; 12 bases map to TRBD2. The CDR3 has 17 residues. The germline V gene has CDR1 SGHRS and CDR2 YFSETQ. J was trimmed by 4 bases and V by 0 bases; bases with no gene match: 5. CDR3 residues: CASSLGSSGGEYNEQFF. CDR3 bases: TGCGCCAGCAGCTTGGGGTCTAGCGGGGGGGAATACAATGAGCAGTTCTTC.

This clonotype has only a few counts. This chain uses TRBV2 with TRBJ1-2; D is possibly TRBD1 (6 bases). V was shortened by 7 bases and J by 7 bases, with 13 bases between the two germline ends. Germline CDR1 and CDR2: SNHLY and FYNNEI. The CDR3 runs 12 residues. The CDR3 sequence is CASTRTGFGYTF. CDR3 in DNA: TGTGCCAGCACCCGTACAGGGTTTGGCTACACCTTC.

Details on this clonotype: The junction departs from the called germline gene at one end, perhaps through a read error. The V gene is TRBV27, the J gene TRBJ2-3, with D perhaps TRBD1 or TRBD2 (5 bases each). This CDR3 is 15 amino acids long. CDR1 and CDR2 (germline): MNHEY, SMNVEV (reference sequence). As DNA, the CDR3 is TGTGCCAGCAGCTTATCCGGGACGACGAGGGATACGCAGTATTTT. Protein sequence: CASSLSGTTRDTQYF.

This clonotype was seen repeatedly, ten times or more. A read error may explain this, as a much larger clone is one base away. CDR3 in DNA: TGCAGTGCTAGAGAGTGGCGCCAGGTTGAAGAGACCCAGTACTTC. This gives the protein CSAREWRQVEETQYF. The J gene is TRBJ2-5, the V gene TRBV20-1; D is unresolved. Germline lookup yields CDR1 DFQATT and CDR2 SNEGSKA (reference sequence). Trimming pared 0 bases from V and 3 bases from J, leaving 14 bases between. This CDR3 has 15 residues.

Remarks on this clonotype: This sequence may be a read error, since a much larger clone differs from it by one base. The genes are TRBV20-1 and TRBJ2-4; D gene unclear. Matching the DNA end better, TRBJ2-7 makes the J call doubtful. The CDR3 contains 13 residues. Germline CDR1 is DFQATT and CDR2 is SNEGSKA (reference sequence). The CDR3 is CSASWANSGEQYF. For the CDR3, the DNA is TGCAGTGCTAGCTGGGCCAATTCGGGCGAGCAGTACTTC.

Concerning this clonotype itself: Mismatch with germline at one junction end may stem from a read error. V gene TRBV3-1 combines with J gene TRBJ2-5; TRBD1 or TRBD2 may be the D gene (5 bases each). The CDR3 extends over 12 amino acids. Germline V gene sequence: CDR1 LGHDT, CDR2 YNNKEL (reference sequence). The DNA for the CDR3 is TGTACCAGCAGCCAAGGGACGGGACGGCTGTACTTC. Its translation: CTSSQGTGRLYF.

This clonotype was observed a handful of times. The chain combines TRBV30 with TRBJ2-6; D tentatively reads TRBD1 or TRBD2 (5 bases each). Germline CDR1 reads GTSNPN; CDR2 reads SVGIG (reference sequence). With 3 bases removed from V and 2 bases from J, the gap between germline ends came to 17 bases. The CDR3 runs 17 residues. The CDR3, as DNA: TGTGCCTGGAGAGGGGACCGCAGAAATCCTGGGGCCAACGTCCTGACTTTC. Its translation is CAWRGDRRNPGANVLTF.

In this sample, this clonotype turned up a few times. This chain joins TRBV18 and TRBJ2-7, with D perhaps TRBD1 (5 bases). The CDR3 length is 14 residues. Deletions cut 3 bases from V and 2 bases from J, with 11 bases between. CDR1 is KGHSH and CDR2 is LQKENI in the germline V gene. This CDR3 is CASSPRQIPYEQYF. The DNA of the CDR3 is TGTGCCAGCTCACCTCGACAGATTCCCTACGAGCAGTACTTC.

The rearrangement uses TRBV20-1 and TRBJ2-3; perhaps TRBD1 as D (5 bases). Looked up from germline, CDR1 is DFQATT and CDR2 is SNEGSKA (reference sequence). The CDR3 is made up of 15 amino acids. V gave up 0 bases and J gave up 2 bases, with 12 bases separating them. The CDR3 DNA sequence: TGCAGTGCTAGAGATCGTACAGGTTACACAGATACGCAGTATTTT. Translating gives CSARDRTGYTDTQYF.

In its sample, this clonotype was seen a few times. The chain recombines TRBV15 with TRBJ2-6; TRBD1 is a possible D gene (5 bases). The germline CDR1 and CDR2 sequences are LNHNV and YYDKDF (reference sequence). Trimming took 1 base from V and 3 from J, leaving 7 bases between them. This CDR3 is 15 amino acids long. The CDR3 sequence: CATSRVQGGANVLTF. The CDR3 nucleotides read TGTGCCACCAGCAGAGTTCAGGGTGGGGCCAACGTCCTGACTTTC.

The chain employs TRBV19 and TRBJ1-2; D is uncertain. Trimming removed 5 bases from V and 7 bases from J, with 11 bases in between. The CDR3 spans 12 residues. Germline values: CDR1 LNHDA, CDR2 SQIVND (reference sequence). For the CDR3, the DNA is TGTGCCAGTAGTCCGGAGCGGGGTGGCTACACCTTC. Protein product: CASSPERGGYTF.

In this sample, this clonotype turned up many times. The chain combines TRBV24-1 with TRBJ1-2; TRBD1 matches at 8 bases. Germline V gives CDR1 KGHDR, CDR2 SFDVKD. CDR3 length equals 13 residues. The V and J ends lost 5 bases and 6 bases, in that order; junction bases with no gene match: 4. The CDR3 region has the DNA TGTGCCACCAGTGGACAGGGGATCGATGGCTACACCTTC. Amino acid sequence: CATSGQGIDGYTF.

This clonotype was seen more than once but under ten times. A read error may produce the germline difference seen at one junction end. The chain couples TRBV10-3 to TRBJ2-4, with 12 nucleotides matching TRBD1. The CDR3 covers 20 residues. Per the germline V gene, CDR1 is ENHRY and CDR2 is SYGVKD. Written as DNA, the CDR3 is TGTGCCACCAGTCTCGGGTTTTGGGACAGGGGGCCCCTAGCCAAAAACATTCAGTACTTC. Amino acid sequence: CATSLGFWDRGPLAKNIQYF.

This chain joins TRBV29-1 and TRBJ2-2; 8 bases are shared with TRBD2. The junction had 4 bases not matched to a gene; V was cut back by 3 bases and J by 1 base. The CDR3 loop spans 15 amino acids. Germline assignment: CDR1 SQVTM and CDR2 ANQGSEA. Here the CDR3 DNA reads TGCAGCGTTGAGGCCGGGACTAGGAACACCGGGGAGCTGTTTTTT. It yields the protein CSVEAGTRNTGELFF.

The table lists this clonotype with many counts. The rearrangement links TRBV4-1 to TRBJ2-4, with a weak D call TRBD1 (5 bases). Germline V lookup: CDR1 MGHRA, CDR2 YSYEKL. The CDR3 is 13 amino acids. Trimming pared 5 bases from V and 7 bases from J, leaving 12 bases between. The chain's CDR3 is CASSIVGANIQYF. The DNA of the CDR3 is TGCGCCAGCAGCATAGTAGGGGCGAACATTCAGTACTTC.

Worth noting for this clonotype: At one of its ends the junction is not consistent with the germline gene, which may arise from a read error. J is TRBJ1-2 and V is TRBV20-1; 9 bases fit TRBD1. The length of the CDR3 is 18 residues. Looked up from germline, CDR1 is DFQATT and CDR2 is SNEGSKA (reference sequence). The DNA of the CDR3 is TGCAGTGCTAGTGGGGGCTTATCGGGACAGGGAAGTTACTATGGCTGCACCTTC. It specifies CSASGGLSGQGSYYGCTF.

Many counts were recorded for this clonotype. The rearrangement joins TRBV15 to TRBJ1-2, with 10 bases that match TRBD1. Germline V gives CDR1 LNHNV, CDR2 YYDKDF (reference sequence). V was pared by 6 bases and J by 5 bases, with 6 bases of the junction left unmatched. The CDR3 totals 14 residues. DNA for the CDR3: TGTGCCACCAGGTCCGGGACAGGGGATTATGGCTACACCTTC. This translates into CATRSGTGDYGYTF.

V and J are TRBV7-9 and TRBJ2-5; 9 bases line up with TRBD1. The V and J ends lost 5 bases and 4 bases, in that order; junction bases with no gene match: 5. Looked up from germline, CDR1 is SEHNR and CDR2 is FQNEAQ (reference sequence). The CDR3 runs 14 residues. DNA for the CDR3: TGTGCCAGCAGCCGGACAGGGGATGGAGAGACCCAGTACTTC. Amino acid sequence: CASSRTGDGETQYF.

This clonotype was counted between two and nine times. This sequence joins TRBV2 and TRBJ1-2; D is ambiguous. Germline-derived CDR1 and CDR2 are SNHLY and FYNNEI. V was clipped by 7 bases and J by 5 bases, with 20 bases between them. This CDR3 comprises 15 residues. The CDR3, as DNA: TGTGCCAGCACCGATTACCGGTGGGGAGGTTATGGCTACACCTTC. Its translation is CASTDYRWGGYGYTF.

The rearrangement links TRBV28 to TRBJ2-7; tentative D call: TRBD1 (5 bases). V was trimmed by 5 bases and J by 9 bases, leaving 14 bases between them. This CDR3 spans 12 amino acids. Germline V gives CDR1 MDHEN, CDR2 SYDVKM. CDR3 region: CASSITGSGQYF. CDR3 nucleotides: TGTGCCAGCAGTATTACAGGTTCCGGGCAGTACTTC. Full variable domain (outside the CDR3, taken from reference TRBV28 and TRBJ2-7): DVKVTQSSRYLVKRTGEKVFLECVQDMDHENMFWYRQDPGLGLRLIYFSYDVKMKEKGDIPEGYSVSREKKERFSLILESASTNQTSMYLCASSITGSGQYFGPGTRLTVT.

The chain employs TRBV3-1 and TRBJ2-5, with 7 bases identical to TRBD1. This CDR3 contains 13 residues. Trimming took 6 bases from V and 5 from J; bases not matched to a gene: 6. CDR1 and CDR2 (germline): LGHDT, YNNKEL (reference sequence). The CDR3 DNA is TGTGCCAGCAGTTTCGACAGGGCGGAGACCCAGTACTTC. This encodes CASSFDRAETQYF.

This clonotype was detected a few times. The chain uses TRBV27 and TRBJ2-7; 10 bases align to TRBD1. Trimming removed 6 bases from V and 2 bases from J; junction bases left unmatched: 4. The CDR3 spans 14 residues. The germline gives CDR1 MNHEY, CDR2 SMNVEV (reference sequence). The DNA of the CDR3 is TGTGCCAGCAGGAGGGACAGGGGAACCTACGAGCAGTACTTC. Encoded protein: CASRRDRGTYEQYF.

This chain joins TRBV27 and TRBJ1-5, with D possibly matching TRBD1 (6 bases). The length of the CDR3 is 18 residues. V lost 0 bases and J lost 2, with 17 bases in between. Germline CDR1 and CDR2: MNHEY and SMNVEV (reference sequence). The CDR3 is CASSLSGVLDRGNQPQHF. The CDR3 coding sequence is TGTGCCAGCAGTTTATCGGGGGTTTTGGACAGAGGCAATCAGCCCCAGCATTTT.